This T cell receptor beta chain was obtained from a study of siplizumab effects on memory and regulatory T cells. Notes on this clone: Its antigen is still unknown.

Roughly 99,000 TCR templates underwent assay in each sample. Profiled with immunoSEQ multiplex PCR; TCRdb holds only in-frame clones, not every one. This table has some 120,000 clones, about 94% appearing once. Study-wide points: Of the proliferating CD4+ or CD8+ clones, roughly 75-95% lacked a naive or memory phenotype that could be assigned. A major contribution to the alloresponse seemed to be made by naive T cells, which seemed more diverse than memory cells.

CDR1 KGHSH and CDR2 LQKENI come from the germline V gene. The CDR3 sequence is 15 residues long. The V end lost 2 bases, the J end lost 4 bases, and 14 bases lay between the germline ends. This TCR came from a human donor in good health. The chain carries TRBV18 and TRBJ1-1; maybe TRBD1 (6 bases). Specimen: non-Treg CD4+ T cells sorted from blood. The CDR3 region is CASSPSRGQITEAFF. CDR3 DNA sequence: TGTGCCAGCTCACCATCCAGGGGCCAGATCACTGAAGCTTTCTTT.